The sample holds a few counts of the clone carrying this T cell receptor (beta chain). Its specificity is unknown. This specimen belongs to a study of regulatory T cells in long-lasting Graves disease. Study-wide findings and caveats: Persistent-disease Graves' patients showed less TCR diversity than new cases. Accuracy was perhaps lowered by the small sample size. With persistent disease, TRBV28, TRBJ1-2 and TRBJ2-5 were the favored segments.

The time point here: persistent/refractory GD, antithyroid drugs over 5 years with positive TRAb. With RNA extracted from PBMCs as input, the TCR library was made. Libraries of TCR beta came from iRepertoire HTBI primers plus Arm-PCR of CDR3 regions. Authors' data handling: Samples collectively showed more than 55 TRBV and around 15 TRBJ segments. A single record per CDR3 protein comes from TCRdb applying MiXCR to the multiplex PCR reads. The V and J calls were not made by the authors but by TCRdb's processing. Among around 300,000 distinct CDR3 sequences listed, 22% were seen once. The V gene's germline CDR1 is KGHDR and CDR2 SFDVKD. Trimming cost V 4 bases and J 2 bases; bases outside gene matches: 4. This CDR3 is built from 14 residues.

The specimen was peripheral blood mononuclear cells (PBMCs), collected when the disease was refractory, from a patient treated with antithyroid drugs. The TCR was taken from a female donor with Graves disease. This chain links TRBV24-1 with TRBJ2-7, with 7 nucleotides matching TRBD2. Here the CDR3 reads CATSEGGGTYEQYF. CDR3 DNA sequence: TGTGCCACCAGTGAGGGGGGGGGAACCTACGAGCAGTACTTC.